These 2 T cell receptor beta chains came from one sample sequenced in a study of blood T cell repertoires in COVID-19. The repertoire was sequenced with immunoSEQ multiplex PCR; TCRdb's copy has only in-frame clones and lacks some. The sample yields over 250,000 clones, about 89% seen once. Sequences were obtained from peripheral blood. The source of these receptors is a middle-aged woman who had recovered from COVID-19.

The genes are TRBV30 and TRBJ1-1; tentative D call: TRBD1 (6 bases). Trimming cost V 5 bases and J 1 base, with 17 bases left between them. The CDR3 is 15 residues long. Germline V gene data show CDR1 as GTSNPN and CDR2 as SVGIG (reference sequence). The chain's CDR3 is CAWGRWGQKNTEAFF. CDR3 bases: TGTGCCTGGGGAAGATGGGGACAAAAGAACACTGAAGCTTTCTTT.

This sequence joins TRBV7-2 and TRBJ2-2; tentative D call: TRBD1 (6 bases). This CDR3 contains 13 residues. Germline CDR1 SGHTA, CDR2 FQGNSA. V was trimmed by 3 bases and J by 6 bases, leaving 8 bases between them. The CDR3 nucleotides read TGTGCCAGCAGCTTTGGACAGCCCGGGGAGCTGTTTTTT. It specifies CASSFGQPGELFF.